This TCR beta chain was captured by sequencing in a study of regulatory T cells in long-lasting Graves disease. The TCR beta library used iRepertoire HTBI primers with Arm-PCR amplification of CDR3. TCRdb passed the multiplex PCR reads through MiXCR, listing each CDR3 protein once. The sample includes under 500,000 distinct CDR3 sequences, roughly 15% of them seen just once. This clonotype has at least ten counts. Its antigen is not known. Time point of the sample: newly diagnosed GD, antithyroid drugs for less than 3 months. The TCR library used RNA extracted from PBMCs. Study-wide points: The study found TRBV28, TRBJ1-2 and TRBJ2-5 favored in persistent disease.

Between the trimmed V and J ends, which lost 0 bases and 7 bases, there was a span of 10 bases. The CDR3 totals 14 residues. Per germline, CDR1 KGHSH and CDR2 LQKENI. A further study also used this sample, focusing on T cells in Graves' hyperthyroidism and ophthalmopathy. From that second work: Patients were aged 18 to 65, had disease duration under 2 months, and had newly diagnosed hyperthyroidism. Carried out on the TCR CDR3, a first-round RT-PCR used the HTBI primer set.

The chain joins TRBV18 to TRBJ1-5; D unclear. Sequenced here: peripheral blood mononuclear cells (PBMCs), sampled at new diagnosis, from a patient treated with antithyroid drugs. The receptor was isolated from a woman aged 25 to 39 with Graves disease. The CDR3, as DNA: TGTGCCAGCTCACCACCGCTGAGCCCCCAGCCCCAGCATTTT. It specifies CASSPPLSPQPQHF.